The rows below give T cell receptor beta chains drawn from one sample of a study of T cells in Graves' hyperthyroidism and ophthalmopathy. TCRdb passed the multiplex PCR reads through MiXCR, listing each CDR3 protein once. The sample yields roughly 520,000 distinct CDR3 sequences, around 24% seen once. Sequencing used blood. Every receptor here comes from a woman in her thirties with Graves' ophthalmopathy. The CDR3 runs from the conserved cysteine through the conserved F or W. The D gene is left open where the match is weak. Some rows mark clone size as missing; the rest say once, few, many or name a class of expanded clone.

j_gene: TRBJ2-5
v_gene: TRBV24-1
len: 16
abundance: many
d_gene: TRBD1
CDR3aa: CATSDNRDREQETQYF
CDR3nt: TGTGCCACCAGTGATAATCGGGACAGGGAACAAGAGACCCAGTACTTC

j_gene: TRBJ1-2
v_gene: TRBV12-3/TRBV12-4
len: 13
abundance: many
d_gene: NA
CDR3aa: CASNPNLGGGYTF
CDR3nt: TGTGCCAGCAACCCGAACCTCGGGGGCGGCTACACCTTC

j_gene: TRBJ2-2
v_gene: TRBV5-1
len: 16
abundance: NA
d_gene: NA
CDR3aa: CASSLVPIANTGELFF
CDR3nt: TGCGCCAGCAGCTTGGTACCAATCGCGAACACCGGGGAGCTGTTTTTT

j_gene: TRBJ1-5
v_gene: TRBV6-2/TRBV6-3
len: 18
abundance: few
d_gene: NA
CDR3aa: CASSYLGNGIYSDQPQHF
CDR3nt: TGTGCCAGCAGTTACTTGGGGAATGGGATCTATAGCGATCAGCCCCAGCATTTT

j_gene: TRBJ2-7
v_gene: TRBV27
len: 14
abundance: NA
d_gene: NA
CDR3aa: CASSPLTVSYEQYF
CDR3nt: TGTGCCAGCAGTCCCTTGACAGTTTCCTACGAGCAGTACTTC

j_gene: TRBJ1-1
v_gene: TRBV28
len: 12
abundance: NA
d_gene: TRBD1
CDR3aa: CASIDRGLEAFF
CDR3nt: TGTGCCAGCATCGACAGGGGGCTGGAGGCTTTCTTT

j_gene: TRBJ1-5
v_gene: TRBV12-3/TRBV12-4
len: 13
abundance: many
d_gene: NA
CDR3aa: CASSADSYQPQHF
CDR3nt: TGTGCCAGCAGCGCTGACAGTTATCAGCCCCAGCATTTT

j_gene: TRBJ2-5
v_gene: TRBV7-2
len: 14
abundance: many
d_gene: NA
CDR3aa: CASSLGTNQETQYF
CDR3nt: TGTGCCAGCAGCTTAGGGACTAACCAAGAGACCCAGTACTTC

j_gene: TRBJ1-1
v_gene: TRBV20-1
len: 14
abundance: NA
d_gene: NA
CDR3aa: CSAPTSGSAAEAFF
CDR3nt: TGCAGTGCCCCCACGTCGGGGTCAGCCGCTGAAGCTTTCTTT

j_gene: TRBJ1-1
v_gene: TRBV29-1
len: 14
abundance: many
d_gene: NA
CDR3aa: CSVERTALGTEAFF
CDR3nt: TGCAGCGTGGAACGGACAGCCCTGGGGACTGAAGCTTTCTTT

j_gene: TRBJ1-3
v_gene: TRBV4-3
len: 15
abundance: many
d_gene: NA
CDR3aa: CASSQAAGAGNTIYF
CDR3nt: TGCGCCAGCAGCCAAGCCGCAGGGGCTGGAAACACCATATATTTT

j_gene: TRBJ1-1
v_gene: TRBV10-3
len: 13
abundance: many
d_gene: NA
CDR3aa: CAISERGNTEAFF
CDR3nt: TGTGCCATCAGTGAGCGGGGCAACACTGAAGCTTTCTTT

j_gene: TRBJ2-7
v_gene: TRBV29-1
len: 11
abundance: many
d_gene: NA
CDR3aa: CSVANYYEQYF
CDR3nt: TGCAGCGTGGCTAACTACTACGAGCAGTACTTC

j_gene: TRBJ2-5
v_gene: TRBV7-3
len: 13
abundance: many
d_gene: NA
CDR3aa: CASSRGAAETQYF
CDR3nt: TGTGCCAGCAGCAGGGGGGCCGCCGAGACCCAGTACTTC

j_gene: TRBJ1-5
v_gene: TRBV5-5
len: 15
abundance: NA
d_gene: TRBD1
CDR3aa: CASSDGTVSNQPQHF
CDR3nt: TGTGCCAGCAGCGACGGGACAGTTTCAAATCAGCCCCAGCATTTT

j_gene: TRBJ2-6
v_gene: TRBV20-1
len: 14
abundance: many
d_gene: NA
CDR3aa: CSARRTSGANVLTF
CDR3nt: TGCAGTGCTAGACGTACCTCTGGGGCCAACGTCCTGACTTTC

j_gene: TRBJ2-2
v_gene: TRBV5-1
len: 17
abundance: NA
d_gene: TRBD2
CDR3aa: CASSRTSGRVNTGELFF
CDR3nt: TGCGCCAGCAGCCGGACTAGCGGGAGGGTGAACACCGGGGAGCTGTTTTTT

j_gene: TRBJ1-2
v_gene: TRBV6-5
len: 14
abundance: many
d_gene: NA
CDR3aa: CASSYETGQDGYTF
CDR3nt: TGTGCCAGCAGTTACGAAACTGGGCAGGATGGCTACACCTTC

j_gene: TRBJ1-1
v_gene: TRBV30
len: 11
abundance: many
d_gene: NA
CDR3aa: CAWSEWTEAFF
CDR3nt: TGTGCCTGGAGTGAATGGACTGAAGCTTTCTTT

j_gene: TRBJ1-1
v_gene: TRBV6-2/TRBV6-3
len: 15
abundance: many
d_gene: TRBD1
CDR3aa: CASRQTGKGPIGAFF
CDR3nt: TGTGCCAGCAGGCAGACAGGGAAGGGCCCAATCGGAGCTTTCTTT

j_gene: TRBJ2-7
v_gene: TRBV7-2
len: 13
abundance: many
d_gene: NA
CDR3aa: CASSINRAREQYF
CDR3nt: TGTGCCAGCAGCATAAACAGGGCGCGCGAGCAGTACTTC

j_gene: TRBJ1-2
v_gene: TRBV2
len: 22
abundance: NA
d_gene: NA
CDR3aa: CASSDTAGAYEQYFGPDYGYTF
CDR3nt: NA

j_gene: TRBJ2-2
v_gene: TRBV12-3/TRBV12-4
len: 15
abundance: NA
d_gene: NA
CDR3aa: CASSNNDGLTGELFF
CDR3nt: TGTGCCAGCAGTAATAATGACGGACTCACCGGGGAGCTGTTTTTT

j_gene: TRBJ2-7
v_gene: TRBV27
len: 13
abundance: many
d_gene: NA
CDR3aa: CASSLIHDYEQYF
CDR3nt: TGTGCCAGCAGTTTAATACACGACTACGAGCAGTACTTC

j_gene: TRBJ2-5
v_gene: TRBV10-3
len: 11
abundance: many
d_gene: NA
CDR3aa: CAIGVGETQYF
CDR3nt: TGTGCCATAGGGGTTGGGGAGACCCAGTACTTC

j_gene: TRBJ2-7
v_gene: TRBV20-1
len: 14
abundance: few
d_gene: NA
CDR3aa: CSLLTGDGNYEQYF
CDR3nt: TGCAGTCTACTTACCGGGGACGGCAATTACGAGCAGTACTTC

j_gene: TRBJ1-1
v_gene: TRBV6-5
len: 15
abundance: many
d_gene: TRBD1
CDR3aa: CASSYSTGGRTEAFF
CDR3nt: TGTGCCAGCAGTTACTCGACAGGGGGCCGAACTGAAGCTTTCTTT

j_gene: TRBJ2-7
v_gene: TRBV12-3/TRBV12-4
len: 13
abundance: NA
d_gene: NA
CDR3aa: CASGSAGSYEQYF
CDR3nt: TGTGCCAGCGGTTCGGCAGGTTCCTACGAGCAGTACTTC

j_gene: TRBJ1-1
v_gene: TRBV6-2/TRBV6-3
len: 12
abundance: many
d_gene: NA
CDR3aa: CASSYQSGEAFF
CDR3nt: TGTGCCAGCAGTTACCAGAGTGGGGAAGCTTTCTTT

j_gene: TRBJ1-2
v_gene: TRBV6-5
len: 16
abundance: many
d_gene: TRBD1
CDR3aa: CASSYRGTVANYGYTF
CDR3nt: TGTGCCAGCAGTTACCGAGGGACAGTAGCTAACTATGGCTACACCTTC

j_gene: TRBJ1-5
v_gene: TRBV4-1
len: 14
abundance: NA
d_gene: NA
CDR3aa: CASSQRTVLEPQHF
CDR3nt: TGCGCCAGCAGCCAAAGAACGGTCCTTGAGCCCCAGCATTTT

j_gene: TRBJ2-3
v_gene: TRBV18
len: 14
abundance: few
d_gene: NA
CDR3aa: CASSPSGKQDTQYF
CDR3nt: TGTGCCAGCTCACCCTCGGGTAAGCAAGATACGCAGTATTTT

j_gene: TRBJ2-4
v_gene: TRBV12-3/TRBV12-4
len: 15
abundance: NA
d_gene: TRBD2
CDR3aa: CASTLAGVAKNIQYF
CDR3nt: TGTGCCAGCACTCTAGCGGGAGTGGCCAAAAACATTCAGTACTTC

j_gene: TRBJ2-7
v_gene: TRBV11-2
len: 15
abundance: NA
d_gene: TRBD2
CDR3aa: CASSLEWGLAYEQYF
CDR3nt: TGTGCCAGCAGCTTAGAATGGGGACTAGCCTACGAGCAGTACTTC

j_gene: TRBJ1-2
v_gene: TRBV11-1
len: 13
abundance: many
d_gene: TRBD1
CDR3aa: CASSWTGKDGYTF
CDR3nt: TGTGCCAGCAGCTGGACAGGGAAGGATGGCTACACCTTC

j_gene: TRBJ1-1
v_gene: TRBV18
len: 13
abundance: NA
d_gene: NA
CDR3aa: CASSLKRETEAFF
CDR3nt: TGTGCCAGCTCCCTAAAGAGGGAAACTGAAGCTTTCTTT

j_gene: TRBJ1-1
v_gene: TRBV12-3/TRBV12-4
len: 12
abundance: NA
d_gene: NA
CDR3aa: CASSPGGPESFF
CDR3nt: TGTGCCAGCAGTCCGGGGGGGCCCGAATCTTTCTTT

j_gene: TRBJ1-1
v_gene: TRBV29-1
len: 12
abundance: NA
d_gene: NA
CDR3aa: CSVWGETTEAFF
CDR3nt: TGCAGCGTCTGGGGGGAAACGACTGAAGCTTTCTTT

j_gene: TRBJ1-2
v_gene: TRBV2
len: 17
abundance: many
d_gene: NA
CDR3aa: CASSGPLEGGSNYGYTF
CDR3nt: TGTGCCAGCAGTGGCCCGCTTGAAGGGGGAAGTAACTATGGCTACACCTTC

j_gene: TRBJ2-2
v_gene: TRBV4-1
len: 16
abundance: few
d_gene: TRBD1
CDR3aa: CASRLTGTGRNGELFF
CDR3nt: TGCGCCAGCAGACTCACCGGGACAGGTCGTAACGGGGAGCTGTTTTTT

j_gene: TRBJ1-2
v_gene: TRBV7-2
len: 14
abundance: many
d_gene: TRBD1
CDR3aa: CASSPGTAAYGYTF
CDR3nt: TGTGCCAGCAGCCCCGGGACAGCTGCCTATGGCTACACCTTC

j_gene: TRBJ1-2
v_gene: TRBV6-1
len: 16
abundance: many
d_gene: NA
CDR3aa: CASSNRVGGANYGYTF
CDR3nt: TGTGCCAGCAGCAATCGGGTCGGGGGGGCTAACTATGGCTACACCTTC